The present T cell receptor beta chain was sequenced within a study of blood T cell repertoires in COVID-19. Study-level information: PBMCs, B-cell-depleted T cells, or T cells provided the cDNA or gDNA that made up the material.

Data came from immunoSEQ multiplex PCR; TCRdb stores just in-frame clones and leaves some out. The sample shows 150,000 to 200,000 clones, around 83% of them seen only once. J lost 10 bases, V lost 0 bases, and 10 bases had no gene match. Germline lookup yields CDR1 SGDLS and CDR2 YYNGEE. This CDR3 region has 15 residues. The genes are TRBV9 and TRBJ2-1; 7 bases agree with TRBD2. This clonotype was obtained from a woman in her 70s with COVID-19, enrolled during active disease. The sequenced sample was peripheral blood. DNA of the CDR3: TGTGCCAGCAGCGTAGATGGCGGGAGCGCCTTGGAGCAGTTCTTC. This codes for CASSVDGGSALEQFF.